Each of the 5 T cell receptor beta chains below was sequenced from the same sample in a study of PD-1 blockade in classical Hodgkin lymphoma. Exposure to brentuximab vedotin varied, and each patient had relapsed following autologous stem cell transplantation. Using immunoSEQ multiplex PCR, the repertoire was profiled, and TCRdb retains in-frame clones only, with some absent. The profile covers tens of thousands of clones, with 76% appearing a single time and about 20% taken by the ten largest. The material sequenced was peripheral blood mononuclear cells (PBMCs), taken at baseline. These receptor sequences come from a human donor with classical Hodgkin lymphoma.

This chain connects TRBV10-2 to TRBJ2-1; D gene unclear. This CDR3 spans 14 amino acids. The germline V and J ends were trimmed by 3 bases and 8 bases, with 14 bases remaining between them. CDR1 and CDR2 (germline): WSHSY, SAAADI. DNA of the CDR3: TGCGCCAGCAGTGAAGGTCGGCCCCGGGATGAGCAGTTCTTC. It is translated as CASSEGRPRDEQFF.

The rearrangement joins TRBV2 to TRBJ2-5, with a tentative D call TRBD2 (5 bases). Trimming removed 4 bases at V and 7 bases at J, with 7 bases between. The length of the CDR3 is 11 residues. Germline lookup yields CDR1 SNHLY and CDR2 FYNNEI. The CDR3 DNA is TGTGCCAGCAGTGGTGCGGGGACCCAGTACTTC. This translates into CASSGAGTQYF.

The chain has TRBV6-6 and TRBJ2-1; the D is unclear. Trimming left V 5 bases short and J 6 bases short, with 5 bases between. This CDR3 region has 11 residues. Germline V gene sequence: CDR1 MNHNY, CDR2 SVGAGI (reference sequence). CDR3 in DNA: TGTGCCAGCAGTACTACCAATGAGCAGTTCTTC. This encodes CASSTTNEQFF.

The chain links TRBV6-5 to TRBJ2-7; the match to TRBD1 covers 8 bases. CDR3 size: 14 residues. The ends lost 5 bases at V and 2 bases at J; junction bases unmatched: 5. CDR1 is MNHEY, CDR2 SVGAGI, per germline. CDR3: CASSTTGATYEQYF. CDR3 in DNA: TGTGCCAGCAGTACGACAGGGGCCACCTACGAGCAGTACTTC.

Ten or more counts support this clone. The CDR3, as DNA: TGTGCCAGTAGTGATGGGCCACTGAACACTGAAGCTTTCTTT. It encodes CASSDGPLNTEAFF. The rearrangement links TRBV19 to TRBJ1-1; D is unclear. CDR3 size: 14 residues. The ends were cut back, 5 bases at V and 0 bases at J, with 10 bases in the middle. Germline V gene lookup returns CDR1 LNHDA and CDR2 SQIVND (reference sequence).